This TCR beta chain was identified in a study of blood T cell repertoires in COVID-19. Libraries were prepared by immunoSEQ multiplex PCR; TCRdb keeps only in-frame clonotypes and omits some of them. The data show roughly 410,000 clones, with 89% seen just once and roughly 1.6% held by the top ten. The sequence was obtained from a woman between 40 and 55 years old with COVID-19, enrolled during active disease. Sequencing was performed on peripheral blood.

In DNA form, the CDR3 reads TGTGCCACCCAATTGGCCAAAAACATTCAGTACTTC. Its translation: CATQLAKNIQYF. The chain joins TRBV6-5 to TRBJ2-4, with unresolved D. Germline V gene sequence: CDR1 MNHEY, CDR2 SVGAGI. The CDR3 spans 12 residues. V lost 10 bases to trimming and J lost 1 base, with 8 bases between them.